This T cell receptor beta chain was recorded in a study of regulatory T cells in long-lasting Graves disease. Time point: persistent/refractory GD, antithyroid drugs over 5 years with positive TRAb. PBMC RNA was the source of the TCR library. HTBI primers from iRepertoire and Arm-PCR of CDR3 regions yielded the TCR beta libraries. TCRdb used MiXCR to reprocess the multiplex PCR reads, holding one entry per CDR3 protein. Among around 460,000 distinct CDR3 sequences listed, less than 25% were seen once. Germline assignment: CDR1 LGHDT and CDR2 YNNKEL (reference sequence). Trimming at V came to 3 bases and at J to 0 bases, leaving 7 bases not matched to a gene. The CDR3 consists of 18 residues.

The sample here was peripheral blood mononuclear cells (PBMCs), taken when the disease was refractory, from a patient treated with antithyroid drugs. The clonotype was recovered from a female donor with Graves disease. The V call is TRBV3-1, the J call TRBJ2-5, with 13 bases identical to TRBD2. The CDR3 nucleotides read TGTGCCAGCAGCCATGAGACTAGCGGGGGGCTATACCAAGAGACCCAGTACTTC. This gives the protein CASSHETSGGLYQETQYF.